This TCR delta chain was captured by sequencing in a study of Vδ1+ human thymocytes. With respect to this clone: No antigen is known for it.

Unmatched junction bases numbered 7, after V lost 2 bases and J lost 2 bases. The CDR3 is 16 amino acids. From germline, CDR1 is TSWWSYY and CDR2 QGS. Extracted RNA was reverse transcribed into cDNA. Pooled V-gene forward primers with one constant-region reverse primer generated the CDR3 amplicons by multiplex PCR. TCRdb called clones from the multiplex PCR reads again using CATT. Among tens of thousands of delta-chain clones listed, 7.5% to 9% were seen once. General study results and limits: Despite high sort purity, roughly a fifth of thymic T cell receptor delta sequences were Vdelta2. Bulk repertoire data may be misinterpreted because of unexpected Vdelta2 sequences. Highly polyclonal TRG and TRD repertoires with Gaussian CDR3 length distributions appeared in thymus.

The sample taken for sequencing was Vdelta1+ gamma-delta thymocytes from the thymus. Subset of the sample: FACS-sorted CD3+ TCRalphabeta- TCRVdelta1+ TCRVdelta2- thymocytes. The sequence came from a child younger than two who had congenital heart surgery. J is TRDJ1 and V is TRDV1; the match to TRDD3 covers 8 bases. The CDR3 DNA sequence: TGTGCTCTTGGGGAAGGAGCGTTGGGGGATACCGATAAACTCATCTTT. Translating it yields CALGEGALGDTDKLIF.